The 20 T cell receptor beta chains reported below all come from one sample, sequenced in a study of T cells in Graves' hyperthyroidism and ophthalmopathy. TCR beta CDR3 regions were amplified from RNA. Using the HTBI primer set, a first-round RT-PCR was run on the TCR CDR3. One entry per CDR3 protein, called by TCRdb with MiXCR from the multiplex PCR reads. This sample has hundreds of thousands of distinct CDR3 sequences, with approximately 15% found just once. Sequencing was performed on blood. Every receptor here comes from a woman aged 18-35 years with Graves' hyperthyroidism.

This clonotype has a handful of counts. The chain is built from TRBV28 and TRBJ1-1, with 7 nucleotides matching TRBD1. Germline assignment: CDR1 MDHEN and CDR2 SYDVKM. Trimming cost V 10 bases and J 1 base; bases outside gene matches: 15. The CDR3 covers 16 residues. In nucleotides, the CDR3 is TGTGCCACCCACCGTCGGGTTAGGGGGCAGAACACTGAAGCTTTCTTT. It encodes CATHRRVRGQNTEAFF.

This clonotype was seen more than once but under ten times. V and J are TRBV30 and TRBJ1-1; D gene ambiguous. Germline V gene data show CDR1 as GTSNPN and CDR2 as SVGIG (reference sequence). The V end was cut by 4 bases, the J end by 0 bases, with 9 bases between. CDR3 length: 13 residues. The DNA for the CDR3 is TGTGCCTGGACCAGATGGGTGAACACTGAAGCTTTCTTT. The encoded protein is CAWTRWVNTEAFF.

This clonotype was observed a handful of times. The chain carries TRBV6-2 or TRBV6-3 and TRBJ2-7, with 7 bases fitting TRBD1. This CDR3 spans 15 amino acids. Unmatched junction bases numbered 9, after V lost 7 bases and J lost 0 bases. Germline V gives CDR1 MNHEY, CDR2 SVGEGT. The CDR3, as DNA: TGTGCCAGCAACAGGGGCTTAATTGACTCCTACGAGCAGTACTTC. Translated: CASNRGLIDSYEQYF.

The chain is built from TRBV18 and TRBJ1-1; no clear D. CDR3 length: 13 residues. The germline V gene encodes CDR1 KGHSH and CDR2 LQKENI. The V and J ends lost 3 bases and 8 bases respectively, with 13 bases between them. In DNA form, the CDR3 reads TGTGCCAGCTCACCCCCGGCCGATAAGGAAGCTTTCTTT. Its translation is CASSPPADKEAFF.

This clonotype occurred many times. The chain combines TRBV7-2 with TRBJ1-1; D is possibly TRBD1 (6 bases). The CDR3 consists of 14 residues. V gave up 6 bases and J gave up 4 bases, with 15 bases separating them. The germline gives CDR1 SGHTA, CDR2 FQGNSA. The CDR3 region is CASRGRGGGTEAFF. CDR3 nucleotides: TGTGCCAGCAGGGGACGGGGGGGCGGCACTGAAGCTTTCTTT.

The table lists this clonotype with a few counts. The CDR3 loop reads CASSFRTSGSGDTQYF. CDR3 coding DNA: TGTGCCAGCAGCTTCCGGACTAGCGGGAGTGGAGATACGCAGTATTTT. V is TRBV7-9 and J is TRBJ2-3; TRBD2 matches at 13 bases. Trimming took 3 bases from V and 5 from J; bases not matched to a gene: 5. Germline CDR1 is SEHNR and CDR2 is FQNEAQ (reference sequence). This CDR3 spans 16 amino acids. Using reference TRBV7-9 and TRBJ2-3 for the parts outside the CDR3, the full variable domain is DTGVSQNPRHKITKRGQNVTFRCDPISEHNRLYWYRQTLGQGPEFLTYFQNEAQLEKSRLLSDRFSAERPKGSFSTLEIQRTEQGDSAMYLCASSFRTSGSGDTQYFGPGTRLTVL.

This clonotype has at least ten counts. The chain links TRBV10-3 to TRBJ1-1, with no clear D. Germline V lookup: CDR1 ENHRY, CDR2 SYGVKD. V lost 6 bases and J 2 bases, leaving 13 bases between the germline ends. The CDR3 contains 14 residues. As DNA, the CDR3 is TGTGCCATCAGAAACCAGGTTTTAAACACTGAAGCTTTCTTT. The encoded protein is CAIRNQVLNTEAFF.

At least ten counts were recorded for this clonotype. This chain uses TRBV7-2 with TRBJ1-1; a weak D match, TRBD1 (5 bases). This CDR3 has 15 amino acids. Looked up from germline, CDR1 is SGHTA and CDR2 is FQGNSA. Deletions cut 5 bases from V and 3 bases from J, with 16 bases between. The DNA of the CDR3 is TGTGCCAGCAGCCAAACGCCAGGGAAACACACTGAAGCTTTCTTT. Translating it yields CASSQTPGKHTEAFF. Looking up the rest from reference TRBV7-2 and TRBJ1-1 gives the full variable domain: GAGVSQSPSNKVTEKGKDVELRCDPISGHTALYWYRQSLGQGLEFLIYFQGNSAPDKSGLPSDRFSAERTGGSVSTLTIQRTQQEDSAVYLCASSQTPGKHTEAFFGQGTRLTVV.

This clonotype was observed at least ten times. The gene calls are TRBV12-3 or TRBV12-4 and TRBJ1-6, with TRBD1 matching over 11 bases. The CDR3 has 15 amino acids. V was clipped by 3 bases and J by 9 bases; unmatched bases: 4. The DNA for the CDR3 is TGTGCCAGCAGTTTTCGGGGACAGGGGGGTTCACCCCTCCACTTT. Encoded protein: CASSFRGQGGSPLHF.

This clonotype was counted many times. The V call is TRBV9, the J call TRBJ2-2, with 10 positions matching TRBD2. The CDR3 totals 14 residues. The V segment lost 5 bases and the J segment 5 bases; nucleotides outside the gene matches: 3. Germline V lookup: CDR1 SGDLS, CDR2 YYNGEE. DNA for the CDR3: TGTGCCAGCAGTGTACTAGCGGGGACCGGGGAGCTGTTTTTT. Its translation: CASSVLAGTGELFF.

This clonotype has a handful of counts. J is TRBJ1-2 and V is TRBV6-1, with 9 bases aligning to TRBD1. The length of the CDR3 is 14 residues. With 5 bases clipped from V and 4 bases from J, the junction kept 5 bases outside the gene matches. The germline gives CDR1 MNHNS, CDR2 SASEGT. Written as DNA, the CDR3 is TGTGCCAGCAGTCCACAGGGGGCTGGCTATGGCTACACCTTC. It specifies CASSPQGAGYGYTF.

This chain uses TRBV6-1 with TRBJ2-1; 10 bases map to TRBD1. The V gene end was trimmed by 6 bases and the J gene end by 4 bases; junction bases not matched to a gene: 6. Germline V CDR1 and CDR2: MNHNS, SASEGT. This CDR3 is 15 amino acids long. CDR3: CASRGDRGLYNEQFF. The CDR3 region has the DNA TGTGCCAGCAGAGGGGACAGGGGTCTTTACAATGAGCAGTTCTTC.

This clonotype was counted many times. The chain is built from TRBV9 and TRBJ2-3; 15 nucleotides align to TRBD2. CDR1 and CDR2 (germline): SGDLS, YYNGEE. V lost 2 bases and J lost 7; bases outside the gene matches: 8. CDR3 length equals 17 residues. CDR3 in DNA: TGTGCCAGCAGCGTTGCACGGACTAGCGGGAGGGGGAATACGCAGTATTTT. As protein: CASSVARTSGRGNTQYF.

This clonotype was detected many times. The chain combines TRBV7-3 with TRBJ2-3; 9 nucleotides line up with TRBD2. Germline lookup yields CDR1 SGHTA and CDR2 FQGTGA. The CDR3 is 16 residues long. V dropped 0 bases and J dropped 6; count of bases not matched to a gene: 7. CDR3 protein: CASSLTMLAGVDTQYF. CDR3 nucleotides: TGTGCCAGCAGCTTAACGATGTTAGCGGGAGTGGATACGCAGTATTTT.

This clonotype came up many times. The chain has TRBV7-9 and TRBJ2-3; no clear D. V lost 2 bases, J lost 0 bases, and 6 bases lay in between. The CDR3 loop spans 14 amino acids. Germline V gene sequence: CDR1 SEHNR, CDR2 FQNEAQ (reference sequence). The CDR3 is CASSLKTSTDTQYF. For the CDR3, the DNA is TGTGCCAGCAGCTTAAAGACTAGCACAGATACGCAGTATTTT. The variable domain in full, with the rest retrieved from reference TRBV7-9 and TRBJ2-3, is DTGVSQNPRHKITKRGQNVTFRCDPISEHNRLYWYRQTLGQGPEFLTYFQNEAQLEKSRLLSDRFSAERPKGSFSTLEIQRTEQGDSAMYLCASSLKTSTDTQYFGPGTRLTVL.

This clonotype was found many times. The rearrangement joins TRBV11-2 to TRBJ2-2; possibly TRBD1 for D (5 bases). Trimming removed 1 base at V and 0 bases at J, with 9 bases between. This CDR3 spans 16 amino acids. Germline-derived CDR1 and CDR2 are SGHAT and FQNNGV. CDR3 region: CASSLVGRANTGELFF. The DNA of the CDR3 is TGTGCCAGCAGCTTAGTAGGCAGGGCGAACACCGGGGAGCTGTTTTTT.

The chain couples TRBV20-1 to TRBJ2-7; 8 positions match TRBD2. Per the germline V gene, CDR1 is DFQATT and CDR2 is SNEGSKA (reference sequence). With 5 bases clipped from V and 2 bases from J, the junction kept 8 bases outside the gene matches. The CDR3 spans 14 residues. CDR3 DNA sequence: TGCAGTGCTTCAAGCGGGGGAAGGGCCTACGAGCAGTACTTC. Translation gives CSASSGGRAYEQYF.

This clonotype occurred a few times. The rearrangement links TRBV7-9 to TRBJ2-4; TRBD2 might be the D (6 bases). The V gene's germline CDR1 is SEHNR and CDR2 FQNEAQ (reference sequence). V lost 1 base, J lost 3 bases, and 16 bases lay in between. CDR3 size: 17 residues. The CDR3 DNA follows: TGTGCCAGCAGCTTAGGAAGTGCGGGACGGGTCAAAAACATTCAGTACTTC. Amino acids: CASSLGSAGRVKNIQYF.

This clonotype came up many times. The chain is built from TRBV20-1 and TRBJ2-7, with 9 bases lining up with TRBD1. The V gene's germline CDR1 is DFQATT and CDR2 SNEGSKA (reference sequence). With V trimmed by 0 bases and J by 5 bases, 11 bases remained unmatched. The CDR3 length is 16 residues. The CDR3 region is CSAREGRADRGHEQYF. CDR3 nucleotides: TGCAGTGCTAGAGAGGGGCGGGCGGACAGGGGCCACGAGCAGTACTTC.

This clonotype was recorded at least ten times. The chain recombines TRBV5-1 with TRBJ1-2; perhaps TRBD1 as D (5 bases). Germline values: CDR1 SGHRS, CDR2 YFSETQ. Trimming took off 1 base at V and 6 bases at J, with 13 bases between the two ends. This CDR3 spans 14 amino acids. In nucleotides, the CDR3 is TGCGCCAGCAGCTTGTATCCAGGGTCTAATGGCTACACCTTC. Amino acid sequence: CASSLYPGSNGYTF.